These T cell receptor beta chains were read from a single sample in a study of identical twins. TCRdb ran MiXCR on the 5' RACE reads and lists one entry per CDR3 protein. The repertoire consists of some 500,000 distinct CDR3 sequences, with about 20% occurring once and the leading ten covering around 0.9%. Another study also made use of these data, one on T cells expressing NK-cell markers.

Material: CD4+ T cells sorted from blood. These receptors all come from a woman aged 18-35 years in good health. Both conserved end residues are part of each CDR3. Fields, in order: V gene, J gene, D gene, clone size, CDR3 protein, CDR3 DNA. A D gene is named only where the DNA matches it firmly. Clone size is not always given. Where it is, it says once, few, many or a class for expanded clones.

>TRBV5-1|TRBJ2-7|.|few
CASSLTGFGEQYF
TGCGCCAGCAGCTTGACAGGGTTTGGCGAGCAGTACTTC
>TRBV9|TRBJ2-5|.|few
CASSVGAGIKETQYF
TGTGCCAGCAGCGTAGGCGCGGGGATTAAAGAGACCCAGTACTTC
>TRBV20-1|TRBJ2-5|.|.
CSGRGGAQETQYF
TGCAGTGGACGGGGCGGGGCCCAAGAGACCCAGTACTTC
>TRBV3-1|TRBJ2-1|TRBD2|few
CASSWTSRDEQFF
TGTGCCAGCAGCTGGACTAGCAGGGATGAGCAGTTCTTC
>TRBV5-1|TRBJ2-3|TRBD2|few
CASSSGLAARLYTDTQYF
TGCGCCAGCAGCTCCGGACTAGCGGCTCGACTCTACACAGATACGCAGTATTTT
>TRBV29-1|TRBJ1-1|.|many
CSVEFGGMNTEAFF
TGCAGCGTTGAATTCGGCGGAATGAACACTGAAGCTTTCTTT
>TRBV5-1|TRBJ1-4|.|.
CASSSTADGEKLFF
TGCGCCAGCAGCTCAACAGCCGACGGTGAAAAACTGTTTTTT
>TRBV2|TRBJ2-5|.|few
CASRRGRGQETQYF
TGTGCCAGCAGACGGGGGCGTGGACAAGAGACCCAGTACTTC
>TRBV20-1|TRBJ1-4|.|few
CSAQTPGTVGEKLFF
TGCAGTGCCCAAACTCCCGGGACGGTTGGTGAAAAACTGTTTTTT
>TRBV15|TRBJ2-1|.|few
CATSRDLALSYNEQFF
TGTGCCACCAGCAGAGACCTAGCCCTCTCCTACAATGAGCAGTTCTTC
>TRBV20-1|TRBJ2-5|.|many
CSARRTGEETQYF
TGCAGTGCTAGACGAACGGGGGAAGAGACCCAGTACTTC
>TRBV5-6|TRBJ2-7|.|.
CASSPPGHQTYEQYF
TGTGCCAGCAGCCCGCCGGGACACCAGACCTACGAGCAGTACTTC
>TRBV7-6|TRBJ2-7|.|few
CASRARPQGEYEQYF
TGTGCCAGCAGGGCAAGACCACAGGGCGAGTACGAGCAGTACTTC
>TRBV6-1|TRBJ2-2|.|.
CASSVGVGTGELFF
TGTGCCAGCAGTGTGGGGGTTGGGACCGGGGAGCTGTTTTTT
>TRBV20-1|TRBJ2-1|.|few
CSARDLHTEQFF
TGCAGTGCTAGAGATCTCCATACTGAGCAGTTCTTC
>TRBV6-1|TRBJ2-2|TRBD2|.
CASRVPSGGAFGGELFF
TGTGCCAGCAGGGTGCCTAGCGGGGGGGCGTTCGGCGGGGAGCTGTTTTTT
>TRBV6-2/TRBV6-3|TRBJ2-7|.|.
CASSWVFEQYF
TGTGCCAGCAGTTGGGTGTTTGAGCAGTACTTC
>TRBV27|TRBJ2-7|.|.
CACRPRALRNEQYF
TGTGCCTGTCGACCGCGGGCCCTTAGGAACGAGCAGTACTTC
>TRBV20-1|TRBJ2-5|.|.
CSARGRRETQYF
TGCAGTGCCCGCGGGCGGAGGGAGACCCAGTACTTC
>TRBV20-1|TRBJ1-6|.|.
CSARAGGGNSPLHF
TGCAGTGCTCGGGCGGGGGGTGGCAATTCACCCCTCCACTTT
>TRBV20-1|TRBJ1-1|.|.
CSAGRGAEAFF
TGCAGTGCAGGCAGGGGAGCTGAAGCTTTCTTT
>TRBV9|TRBJ2-1|.|.
CASSVDGRDYNEQFF
TGTGCCAGCAGCGTAGACGGGAGAGATTACAATGAGCAGTTCTTC
>TRBV10-3|TRBJ2-3|.|few
CAIRAQPTDTQYF
TGTGCCATCAGAGCCCAACCCACAGATACGCAGTATTTT
>TRBV9|TRBJ2-3|.|.
CASSVVAVGTDTQYF
TGTGCCAGCAGCGTAGTGGCGGTCGGCACAGATACGCAGTATTTT
>TRBV14|TRBJ1-1|.|.
CASSQAGLTSNTEAFF
TGTGCCAGCAGCCAGGCCGGACTAACATCCAACACTGAAGCTTTCTTT
>TRBV12-3/TRBV12-4|TRBJ2-7|.|few
CASSSQGVSYEQYF
TGTGCCAGCAGTTCTCAGGGAGTTTCCTACGAGCAGTACTTC
>TRBV29-1|TRBJ2-3|.|few
CSVTPGPPHTDTQYF
TGCAGCGTAACCCCGGGGCCACCCCACACAGATACGCAGTATTTT
>TRBV3-1|TRBJ2-1|.|few
CASSHGPERNEQFF
TGTGCCAGCAGCCATGGCCCCGAGCGGAATGAGCAGTTCTTC
>TRBV20-1|TRBJ2-2|.|few
CSASSGLDTGELFF
TGCAGTGCTAGTTCAGGGTTAGACACCGGGGAGCTGTTTTTT
>TRBV14|TRBJ2-5|.|.
CASSQVQVFPRETQYF
TGTGCCAGCAGTCAAGTCCAGGTATTCCCAAGGGAGACCCAGTACTTC